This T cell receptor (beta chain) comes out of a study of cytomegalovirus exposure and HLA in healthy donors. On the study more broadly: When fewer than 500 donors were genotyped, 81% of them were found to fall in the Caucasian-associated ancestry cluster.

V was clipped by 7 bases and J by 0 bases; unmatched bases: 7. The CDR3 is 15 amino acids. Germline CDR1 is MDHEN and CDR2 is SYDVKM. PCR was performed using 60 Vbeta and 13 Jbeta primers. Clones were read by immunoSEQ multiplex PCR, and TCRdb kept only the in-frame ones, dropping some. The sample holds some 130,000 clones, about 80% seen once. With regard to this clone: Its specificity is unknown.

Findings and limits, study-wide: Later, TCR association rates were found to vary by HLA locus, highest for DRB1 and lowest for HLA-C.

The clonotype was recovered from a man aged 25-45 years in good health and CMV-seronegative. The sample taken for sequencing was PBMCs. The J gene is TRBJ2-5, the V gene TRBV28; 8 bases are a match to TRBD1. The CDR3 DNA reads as TGTGCCAGCACCAAAGACAGGGGTAACCAAGAGACCCAGTACTTC. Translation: CASTKDRGNQETQYF. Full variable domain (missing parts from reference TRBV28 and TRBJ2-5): DVKVTQSSRYLVKRTGEKVFLECVQDMDHENMFWYRQDPGLGLRLIYFSYDVKMKEKGDIPEGYSVSREKKERFSLILESASTNQTSMYLCASTKDRGNQETQYFGPGTRLLVL.